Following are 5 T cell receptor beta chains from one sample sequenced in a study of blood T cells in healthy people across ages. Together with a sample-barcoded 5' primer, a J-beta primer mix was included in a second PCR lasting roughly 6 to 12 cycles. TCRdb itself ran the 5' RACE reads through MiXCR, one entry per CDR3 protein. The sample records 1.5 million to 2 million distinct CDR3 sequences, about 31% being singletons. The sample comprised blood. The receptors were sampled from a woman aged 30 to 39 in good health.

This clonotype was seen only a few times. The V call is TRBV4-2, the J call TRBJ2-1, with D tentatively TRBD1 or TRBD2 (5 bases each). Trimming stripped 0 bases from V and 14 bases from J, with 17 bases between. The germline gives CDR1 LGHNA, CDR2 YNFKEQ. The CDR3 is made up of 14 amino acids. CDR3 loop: CASSQDLLGEKEFF. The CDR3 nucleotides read TGTGCCAGCAGCCAAGATCTCTTGGGGGAGAAGGAGTTCTTC.

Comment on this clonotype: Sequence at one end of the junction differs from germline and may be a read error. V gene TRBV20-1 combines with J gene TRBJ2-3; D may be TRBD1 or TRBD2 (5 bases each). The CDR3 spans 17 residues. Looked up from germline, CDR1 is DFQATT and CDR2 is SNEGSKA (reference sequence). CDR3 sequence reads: CNAGSSGAQDYTDTQYF. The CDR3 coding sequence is TGCAATGCTGGCTCTAGTGGGGCCCAAGACTACACAGATACGCAGTATTTT.

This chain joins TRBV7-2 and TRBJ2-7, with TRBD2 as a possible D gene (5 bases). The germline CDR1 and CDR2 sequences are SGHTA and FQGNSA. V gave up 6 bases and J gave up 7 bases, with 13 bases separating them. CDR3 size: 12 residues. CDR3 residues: CASRLRASEQYF. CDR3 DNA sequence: TGTGCCAGCAGATTGCGGGCATCAGAGCAGTACTTC. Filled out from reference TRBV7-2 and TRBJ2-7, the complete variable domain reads GAGVSQSPSNKVTEKGKDVELRCDPISGHTALYWYRQSLGQGLEFLIYFQGNSAPDKSGLPSDRFSAERTGGSVSTLTIQRTQQEDSAVYLCASRLRASEQYFGPGTRLTVT.

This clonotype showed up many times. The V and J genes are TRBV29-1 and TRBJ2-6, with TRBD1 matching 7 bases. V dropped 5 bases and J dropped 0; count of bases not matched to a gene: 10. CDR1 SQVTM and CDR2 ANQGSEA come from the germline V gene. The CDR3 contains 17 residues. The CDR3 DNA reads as TGCAGCGTTCGCGACTCCACAGGGGACTCTGGGGCCAACGTCCTGACTTTC. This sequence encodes CSVRDSTGDSGANVLTF.

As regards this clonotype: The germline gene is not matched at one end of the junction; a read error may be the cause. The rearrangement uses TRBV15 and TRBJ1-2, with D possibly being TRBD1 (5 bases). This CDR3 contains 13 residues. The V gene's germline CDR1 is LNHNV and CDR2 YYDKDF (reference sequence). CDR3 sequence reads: CAASQAGNYGYTF. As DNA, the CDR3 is TGTGCCGCCAGCCAGGCAGGGAACTATGGCTACACCTTC.